The 19 T cell receptor beta chains below were found in one sample sequenced in a study of OX40 agonist ivuxolimab in advanced cancers. Repertoires were generated with immunoSEQ multiplex PCR, while TCRdb's copy carries only in-frame clones and drops some. The data contain some 44,000 clones, over 65% of them singletons. The material was CD4+ or CD8+ T cells sorted from blood, obtained in a trial of the OX40 agonist ivuxolimab. The source of these receptors is an adult with an advanced solid tumor such as melanoma, head and neck, liver or kidney cancer.

This chain joins TRBV4-2 and TRBJ1-2, with D unclear. This CDR3 spans 15 amino acids. V was shortened by 0 bases and J by 3 bases, with 11 bases between the two germline ends. CDR1 is LGHNA, CDR2 YNFKEQ, per germline. This CDR3 reads CASSQDPTVYYGYTF. DNA of the CDR3: TGTGCCAGCAGCCAAGATCCTACGGTATACTATGGCTACACCTTC.

The V call is TRBV11-2, the J call TRBJ2-7; D unclear. The CDR3 consists of 16 residues. Trimming cost V 5 bases and J 3 bases, with 20 bases left between them. Germline V gene lookup returns CDR1 SGHAT and CDR2 FQNNGV. The CDR3 sequence: CASSRLAQTGFYEQYF. CDR3 DNA sequence: TGTGCCAGCAGCCGACTCGCCCAGACTGGGTTCTACGAGCAGTACTTC.

DNA of the CDR3: TGTGCCAGCAGAGACAGGGGCACTGAAGCTTTCTTT. Protein product: CASRDRGTEAFF. The chain carries TRBV11-2 and TRBJ1-1, with 8 bases identical to TRBD1. The CDR3 contains 12 residues. Looked up from germline, CDR1 is SGHAT and CDR2 is FQNNGV. Losses at the gene ends were 6 bases for V and 4 bases for J; bases not matched to a gene: 1.

This chain uses TRBV4-3 with TRBJ1-5; 7 bases map to TRBD1. The CDR3 has 20 amino acids. Looked up from germline, CDR1 is LGHNA and CDR2 is YSLEER. V was pared by 0 bases and J by 6 bases, with 20 bases of the junction left unmatched. The CDR3 reads CASSQDERNRGVQVGQPQHF. The CDR3 bases are TGCGCCAGCAGCCAAGATGAACGGAACAGGGGAGTTCAAGTCGGTCAGCCCCAGCATTTT.

This chain uses TRBV5-4 with TRBJ2-7, with 11 positions matching TRBD2. With 4 bases clipped from V and 5 bases from J, the junction kept 11 bases outside the gene matches. The V gene's germline CDR1 is SGHNT and CDR2 YYREEE (reference sequence). The CDR3 totals 16 residues. CDR3 loop: CASSTRLAGRRDEQYF. CDR3 DNA sequence: TGTGCCAGCAGCACCCGACTAGCGGGAAGACGGGACGAGCAGTACTTC.

This chain links TRBV7-2 with TRBJ2-7; 8 positions agree with TRBD2. The germline V gene has CDR1 SGHTA and CDR2 FQGNSA. With 7 bases clipped from V and 2 bases from J, the junction kept 7 bases outside the gene matches. The CDR3 runs to 14 residues. The CDR3 region is CASTRSSGAYEQYF. CDR3 sequence (DNA): TGTGCCAGCACCCGGAGTAGCGGGGCCTACGAGCAGTACTTC.

Within the sample, this clone is medium-sized. The chain employs TRBV19 and TRBJ2-7; 9 nucleotides line up with TRBD1. V dropped 4 bases and J dropped 3; count of bases not matched to a gene: 1. The CDR3 spans 13 residues. CDR1 and CDR2 from the germline V gene are LNHDA and SQIVND (reference sequence). As DNA, the CDR3 is TGTGCCAGTAGTACGGGACAGGGCTACGAGCAGTACTTC. Translation gives CASSTGQGYEQYF.

V usage is TRBV5-1 and J usage is TRBJ2-1; tentatively, D is TRBD1 (5 bases). V was cut by 0 bases and J by 0 bases, with 10 bases left in between. In germline, CDR1 is SGHRS, CDR2 YFSETQ. This CDR3 spans 16 amino acids. Here the CDR3 reads CASSLEGVLSYNEQFF. CDR3 DNA sequence: TGCGCCAGCAGCTTGGAAGGGGTTCTCTCCTACAATGAGCAGTTCTTC.

The chain employs TRBV6-1 and TRBJ2-3; TRBD2 matches at 9 bases. The CDR3 covers 15 residues. V was pared by 7 bases and J by 4 bases, with 9 bases of the junction left unmatched. Per the germline V gene, CDR1 is MNHNS and CDR2 is SASEGT. The CDR3 DNA follows: TGTGCCAGCAAAAGGGGTAGCGGGGGATCAGATACGCAGTATTTT. Its protein product is CASKRGSGGSDTQYF.

This clone was seen just once. This sequence joins TRBV2 and TRBJ2-1; 8 nucleotides match TRBD2. The germline gives CDR1 SNHLY, CDR2 FYNNEI. The CDR3 covers 16 residues. V dropped 1 base and J dropped 9; count of bases not matched to a gene: 11. CDR3 in amino acids: CASSEVAQTSAAEQFF. The CDR3 DNA reads TGTGCCAGCAGTGAAGTGGCCCAGACTAGCGCCGCTGAGCAGTTCTTC.

This clone was seen once. This chain joins TRBV19 and TRBJ2-7; 8 bases line up with TRBD2. V gave up 5 bases and J gave up 0 bases; unmatched junction bases: 6. The germline V gene has CDR1 LNHDA and CDR2 SQIVND (reference sequence). CDR3 length equals 15 residues. CDR3 nucleotides: TGTGCCAGTAGTTCGACTAGCGCGAGCTCCTACGAGCAGTACTTC. Protein sequence: CASSSTSASSYEQYF.

The chain carries TRBV7-2 and TRBJ2-5; 9 nucleotides line up with TRBD2. CDR1 is SGHTA and CDR2 is FQGNSA in the germline V gene. This CDR3 contains 16 residues. J was trimmed by 2 bases and V by 2 bases; bases with no gene match: 6. The CDR3 nucleotides are TGTGCCAGCAGCTTATACGTAGCGGGGGAACAAGAGACCCAGTACTTC. It yields the protein CASSLYVAGEQETQYF.

The chain recombines TRBV27 with TRBJ2-3; 7 nucleotides agree with TRBD2. Germline CDR1 reads MNHEY; CDR2 reads SMNVEV (reference sequence). The CDR3 runs to 12 residues. The junction had 5 bases not matched to a gene; V was cut back by 6 bases and J by 8 bases. CDR3 DNA: TGTGCCAGCAGCCAGGGAGGGGCTACGCAGTATTTT. It translates to CASSQGGATQYF.

V is TRBV7-2 and J is TRBJ1-6, with 8 bases matching TRBD1. The CDR3 sequence is 15 residues long. V lost 5 bases, J lost 4 bases, and 4 bases stayed unmatched. Per germline, CDR1 SGHTA and CDR2 FQGNSA. The CDR3 bases are TGTGCCAGCAGCCAAGGACAGGGATATAATTCACCCCTCCACTTT. Translation: CASSQGQGYNSPLHF.

The genes are TRBV4-2 and TRBJ1-3; D unclear. This CDR3 has 16 residues. V lost 0 bases, J lost 0 bases, and 9 bases lay in between. The germline CDR1 and CDR2 sequences are LGHNA and YNFKEQ. This CDR3 reads CASSQDSSLSGNTIYF. CDR3 in DNA: TGTGCCAGCAGCCAAGATTCCAGTCTCTCTGGAAACACCATATATTTT.

The V and J genes are TRBV11-3 and TRBJ2-1; TRBD2 is a possible D gene (6 bases). CDR1 and CDR2 (germline): SGHNT, YENEEA. Between the trimmed V and J ends, which lost 3 bases and 12 bases, there was a span of 21 bases. The CDR3 is made up of 15 amino acids. CDR3 residues: CASSLERRGLGGQFF. The CDR3 DNA is TGTGCCAGCAGCTTGGAGAGGCGGGGCCTCGGGGGGCAGTTCTTC. Full variable domain (missing parts from reference TRBV11-3 and TRBJ2-1): EAGVVQSPRYKIIEKKQPVAFWCNPISGHNTLYWYLQNLGQGPELLIRYENEEAVDDSQLPKDRFSAERLKGVDSTLKIQPAELGDSAVYLCASSLERRGLGGQFFGPGTRLTVL.

The CDR3: CASSLGSSGFETQYF. CDR3 sequence (DNA): TGTGCCAGCAGCTTAGGTAGTTCGGGGTTTGAGACCCAGTACTTC. This rearrangement joins TRBV7-6 to TRBJ2-5; D perhaps matches TRBD2 (5 bases). Germline V gene sequence: CDR1 SGHVS, CDR2 FNYEAQ. The CDR3 has 15 amino acids. Trimming cost V 1 base and J 5 bases, with 14 bases left between them.

V usage is TRBV18 and J usage is TRBJ1-1; D is possibly TRBD1 (5 bases). The V end was cut by 3 bases, the J end by 2 bases, with 13 bases between. Per germline, CDR1 KGHSH and CDR2 LQKENI. The CDR3 contains 15 residues. For the CDR3, the DNA is TGTGCCAGCTCACCGGCCGACAGAACTAACACTGAAGCTTTCTTT. It is translated as CASSPADRTNTEAFF.

This chain connects TRBV28 to TRBJ1-2; maybe TRBD1 (5 bases). The V end was cut by 2 bases, the J end by 4 bases, with 14 bases between. The CDR3 consists of 15 residues. Germline V gives CDR1 MDHEN, CDR2 SYDVKM. The CDR3 bases are TGTGCCAGCAGTTTACTGGGAATCGGGGGCTATGGCTACACCTTC. Protein product: CASSLLGIGGYGYTF.